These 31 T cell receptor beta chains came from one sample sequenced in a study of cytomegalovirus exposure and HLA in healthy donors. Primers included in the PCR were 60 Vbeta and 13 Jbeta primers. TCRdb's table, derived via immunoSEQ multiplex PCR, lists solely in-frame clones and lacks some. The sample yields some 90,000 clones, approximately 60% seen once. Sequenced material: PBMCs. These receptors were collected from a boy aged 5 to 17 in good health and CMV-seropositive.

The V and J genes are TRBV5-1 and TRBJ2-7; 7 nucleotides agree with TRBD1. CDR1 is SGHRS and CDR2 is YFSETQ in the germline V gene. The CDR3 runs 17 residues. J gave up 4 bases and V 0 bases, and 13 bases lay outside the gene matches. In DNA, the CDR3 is TGCGCCAGCAGCTTGGAAGGCATGACAGGGATAGGGTACGAGCAGTACTTC. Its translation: CASSLEGMTGIGYEQYF. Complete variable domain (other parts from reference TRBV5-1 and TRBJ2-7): KAGVTQTPRYLIKTRGQQVTLSCSPISGHRSVSWYQQTPGQGLQFLFEYFSETQRNKGNFPGRFSGRQFSNSRSEMNVSTLELGDSALYLCASSLEGMTGIGYEQYFGPGTRLTVT.

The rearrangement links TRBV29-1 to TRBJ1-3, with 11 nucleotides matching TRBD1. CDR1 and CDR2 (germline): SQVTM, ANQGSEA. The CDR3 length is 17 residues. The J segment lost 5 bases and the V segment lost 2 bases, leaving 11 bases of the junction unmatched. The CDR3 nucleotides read TGCAGCGTTGAACCGTTTCCGGGACAGGGGGACAGAAACACCATATATTTT. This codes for CSVEPFPGQGDRNTIYF.

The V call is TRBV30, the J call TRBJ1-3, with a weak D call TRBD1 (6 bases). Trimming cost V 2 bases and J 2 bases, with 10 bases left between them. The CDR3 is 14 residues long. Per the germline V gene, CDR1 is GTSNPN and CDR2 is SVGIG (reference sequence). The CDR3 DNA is TGTGCCTGGAGTATGGGGGGGCCTGGAAACACCATATATTTT. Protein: CAWSMGGPGNTIYF.

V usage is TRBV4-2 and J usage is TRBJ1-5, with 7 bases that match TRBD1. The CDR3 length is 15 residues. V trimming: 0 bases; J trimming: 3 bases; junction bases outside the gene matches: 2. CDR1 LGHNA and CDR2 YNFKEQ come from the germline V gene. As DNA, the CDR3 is TGTGCCAGCAGCCAAGAAGGGGGCCCCAATCAGCCCCAGCATTTT. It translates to CASSQEGGPNQPQHF.

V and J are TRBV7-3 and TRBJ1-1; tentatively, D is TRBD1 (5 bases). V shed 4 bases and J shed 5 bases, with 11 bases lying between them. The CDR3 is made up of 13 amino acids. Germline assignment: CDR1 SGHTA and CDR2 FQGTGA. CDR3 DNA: TGTGCCAGCAGCTCGATGGGGGGGACTGAAGCTTTCTTT. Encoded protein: CASSSMGGTEAFF.

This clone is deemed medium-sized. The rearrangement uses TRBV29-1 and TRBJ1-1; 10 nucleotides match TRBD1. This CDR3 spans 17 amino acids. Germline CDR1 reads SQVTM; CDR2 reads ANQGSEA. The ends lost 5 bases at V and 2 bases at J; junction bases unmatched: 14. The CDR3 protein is CSVISLGQGLINTEAFF. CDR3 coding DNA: TGCAGCGTTATCTCCCTGGGACAGGGGCTGATTAACACTGAAGCTTTCTTT.

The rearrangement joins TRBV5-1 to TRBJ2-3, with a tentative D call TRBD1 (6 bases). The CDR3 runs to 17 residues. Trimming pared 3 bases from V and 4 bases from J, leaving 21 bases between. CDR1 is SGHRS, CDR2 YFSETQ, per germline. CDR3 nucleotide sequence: TGCGCCAGCAGCTCGCAACAGGGTCGAGGTTTCGCAGATACGCAGTATTTT. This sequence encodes CASSSQQGRGFADTQYF.

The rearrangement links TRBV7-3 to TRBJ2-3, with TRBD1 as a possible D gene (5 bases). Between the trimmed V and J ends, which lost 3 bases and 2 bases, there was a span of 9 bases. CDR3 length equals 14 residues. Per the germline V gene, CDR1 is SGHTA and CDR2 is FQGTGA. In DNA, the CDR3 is TGTGCCAGCAGCTTGGCAGGGCTCACAGATACGCAGTATTTT. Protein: CASSLAGLTDTQYF.

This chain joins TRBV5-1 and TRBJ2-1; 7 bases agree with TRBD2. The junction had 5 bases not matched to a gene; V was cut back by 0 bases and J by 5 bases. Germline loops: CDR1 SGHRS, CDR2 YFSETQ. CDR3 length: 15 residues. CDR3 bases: TGCGCCAGCAGCTTGGAACCGGCGGGGGACAATGAGCAGTTCTTC. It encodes CASSLEPAGDNEQFF.

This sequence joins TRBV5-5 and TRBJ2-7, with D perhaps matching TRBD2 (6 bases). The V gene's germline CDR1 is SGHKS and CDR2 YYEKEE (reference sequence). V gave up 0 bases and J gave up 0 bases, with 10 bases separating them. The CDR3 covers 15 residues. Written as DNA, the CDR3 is TGTGCCAGCAGCTTGGCGTCTAGCGCCTCCTACGAGCAGTACTTC. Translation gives CASSLASSASYEQYF. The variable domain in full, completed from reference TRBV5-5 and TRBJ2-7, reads DAGVTQSPTHLIKTRGQQVTLRCSPISGHKSVSWYQQVLGQGPQFIFQYYEKEERGRGNFPDRFSARQFPNYSSELNVNALLLGDSALYLCASSLASSASYEQYFGPGTRLTVT.

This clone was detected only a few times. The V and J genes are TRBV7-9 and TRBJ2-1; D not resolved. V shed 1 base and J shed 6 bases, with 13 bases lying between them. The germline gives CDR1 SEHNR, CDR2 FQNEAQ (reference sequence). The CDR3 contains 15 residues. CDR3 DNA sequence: TGTGCCAGCAGCTTAGACGGTAGTACGGGCAATGAGCAGTTCTTC. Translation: CASSLDGSTGNEQFF.

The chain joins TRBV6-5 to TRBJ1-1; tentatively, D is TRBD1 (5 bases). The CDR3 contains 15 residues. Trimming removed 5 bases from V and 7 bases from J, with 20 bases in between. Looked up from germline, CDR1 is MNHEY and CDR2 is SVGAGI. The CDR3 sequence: CASSATGTRTREAFF. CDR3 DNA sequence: TGTGCCAGCAGTGCAACAGGCACCCGAACACGTGAAGCTTTCTTT.

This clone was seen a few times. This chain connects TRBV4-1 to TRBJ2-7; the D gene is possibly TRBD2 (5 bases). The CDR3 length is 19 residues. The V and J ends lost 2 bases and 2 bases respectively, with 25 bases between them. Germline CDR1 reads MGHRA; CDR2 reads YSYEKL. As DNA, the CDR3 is TGCGCCAGCAGCCAACAGCCCCAATTTAGCGATGCCTTTACCTACGAGCAGTACTTC. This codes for CASSQQPQFSDAFTYEQYF.

Here the CDR3 DNA reads TGTGCCTGGAGTGTAGGGGTCAGCCTGGGAAACACCATATATTTT. This translates into CAWSVGVSLGNTIYF. V gene TRBV30 combines with J gene TRBJ1-3; D might be TRBD1 (5 bases). The CDR3 totals 15 residues. The germline gives CDR1 GTSNPN, CDR2 SVGIG (reference sequence). Trimming took 0 bases from V and 4 from J, leaving 13 bases between them.

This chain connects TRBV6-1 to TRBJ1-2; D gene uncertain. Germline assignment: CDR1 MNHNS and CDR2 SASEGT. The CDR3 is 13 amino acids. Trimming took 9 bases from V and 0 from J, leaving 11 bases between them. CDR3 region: CASEWGANYGYTF. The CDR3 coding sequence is TGTGCCAGTGAATGGGGAGCTAACTATGGCTACACCTTC.

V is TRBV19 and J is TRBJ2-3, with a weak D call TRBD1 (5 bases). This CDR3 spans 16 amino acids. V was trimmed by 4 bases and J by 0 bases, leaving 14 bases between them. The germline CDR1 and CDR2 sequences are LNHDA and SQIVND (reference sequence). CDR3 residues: CASSTGPKISTDTQYF. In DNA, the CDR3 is TGTGCCAGTAGTACAGGGCCAAAAATTAGCACAGATACGCAGTATTTT.

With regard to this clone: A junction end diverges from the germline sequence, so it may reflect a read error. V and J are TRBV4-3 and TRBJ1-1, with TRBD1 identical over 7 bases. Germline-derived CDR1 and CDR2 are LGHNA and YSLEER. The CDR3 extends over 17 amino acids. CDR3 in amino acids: CASSQDWTGVMNPEAFF. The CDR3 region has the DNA TGCGCCAGCAGCCAAGATTGGACAGGAGTCATGAACCCTGAAGCTTTCTTT.

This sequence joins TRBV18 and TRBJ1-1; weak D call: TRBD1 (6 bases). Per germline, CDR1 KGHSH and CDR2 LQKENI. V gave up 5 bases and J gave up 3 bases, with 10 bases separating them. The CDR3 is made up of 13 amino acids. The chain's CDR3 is CASSASGDTEAFF. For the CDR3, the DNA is TGTGCCAGCTCAGCTTCAGGGGACACTGAAGCTTTCTTT.

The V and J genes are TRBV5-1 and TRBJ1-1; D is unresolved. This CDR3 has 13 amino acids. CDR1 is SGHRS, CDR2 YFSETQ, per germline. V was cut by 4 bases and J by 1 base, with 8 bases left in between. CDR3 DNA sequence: TGCGCCAGCAGCGAGGGAAGGAACACTGAAGCTTTCTTT. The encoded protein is CASSEGRNTEAFF.

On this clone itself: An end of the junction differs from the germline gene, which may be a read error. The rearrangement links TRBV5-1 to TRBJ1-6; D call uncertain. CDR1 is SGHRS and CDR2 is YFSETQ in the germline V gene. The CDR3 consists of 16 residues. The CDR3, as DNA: TGCGCCAGCAGCTTGGCCATGAGCTCCTATAATTCACCCCTCAACTTT. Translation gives CASSLAMSSYNSPLNF.

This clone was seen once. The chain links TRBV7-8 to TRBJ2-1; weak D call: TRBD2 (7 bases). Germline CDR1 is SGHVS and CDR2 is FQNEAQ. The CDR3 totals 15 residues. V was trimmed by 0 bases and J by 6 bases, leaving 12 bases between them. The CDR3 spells CASSLAGGATNEQFF. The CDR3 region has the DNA TGTGCCAGCAGCTTAGCGGGGGGGGCAACCAATGAGCAGTTCTTC.

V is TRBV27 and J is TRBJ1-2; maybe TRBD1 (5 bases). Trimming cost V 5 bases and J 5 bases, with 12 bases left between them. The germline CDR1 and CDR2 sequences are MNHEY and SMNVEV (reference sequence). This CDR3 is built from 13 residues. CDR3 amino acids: CASSPGQLYGYTF. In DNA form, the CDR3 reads TGTGCCAGCAGTCCAGGGCAGTTATATGGCTACACCTTC.

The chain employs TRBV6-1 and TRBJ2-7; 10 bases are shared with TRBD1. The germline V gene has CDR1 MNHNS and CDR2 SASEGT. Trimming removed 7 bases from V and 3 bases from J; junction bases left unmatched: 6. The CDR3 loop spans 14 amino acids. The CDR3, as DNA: TGTGCCAGCACCATGACAGGGGGCGGCTACGAGCAGTACTTC. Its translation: CASTMTGGGYEQYF.

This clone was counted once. The CDR3 DNA follows: TGTGCCACCAGCAGAGATAATGGGGCTGCAGACGAGCAGTACTTC. This encodes CATSRDNGAADEQYF. V is TRBV15 and J is TRBJ2-7; D is possibly TRBD1 (5 bases). This CDR3 has 15 residues. Trimming shortened V by 0 bases and J by 5 bases, and 14 bases separated the two germline ends. CDR1 is LNHNV and CDR2 is YYDKDF in the germline V gene (reference sequence).

CDR3 coding DNA: TGTGCCAGCAGTGAAAGTGGGACAGGGTTAGATACGCAGTATTTT. This gives the protein CASSESGTGLDTQYF. V usage is TRBV6-1 and J usage is TRBJ2-3, with TRBD1 matching 9 bases. Germline V gene lookup returns CDR1 MNHNS and CDR2 SASEGT. This CDR3 comprises 15 residues. V lost 2 bases to trimming and J lost 5 bases; unmatched junction nucleotides: 5.

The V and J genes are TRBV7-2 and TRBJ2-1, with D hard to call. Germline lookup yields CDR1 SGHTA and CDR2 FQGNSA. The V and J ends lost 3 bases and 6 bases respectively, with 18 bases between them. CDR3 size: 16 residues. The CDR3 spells CASSLLIGTIGNEQFF. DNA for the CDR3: TGTGCCAGCAGCTTGTTAATTGGCACTATAGGCAATGAGCAGTTCTTC.

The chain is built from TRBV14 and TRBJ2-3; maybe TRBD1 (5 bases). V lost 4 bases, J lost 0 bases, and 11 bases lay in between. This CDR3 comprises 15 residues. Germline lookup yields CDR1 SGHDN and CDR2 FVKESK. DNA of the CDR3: TGTGCCAGCAGCCCCCACAGGTTAAGCACAGATACGCAGTATTTT. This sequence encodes CASSPHRLSTDTQYF.

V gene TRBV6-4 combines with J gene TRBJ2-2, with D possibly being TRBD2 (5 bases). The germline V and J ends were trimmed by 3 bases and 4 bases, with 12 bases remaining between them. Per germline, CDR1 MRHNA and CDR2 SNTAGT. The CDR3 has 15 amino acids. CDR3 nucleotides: TGTGCCAGCAGTGAAAATACTAGTCCCACCGGGGAGCTGTTTTTT. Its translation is CASSENTSPTGELFF.

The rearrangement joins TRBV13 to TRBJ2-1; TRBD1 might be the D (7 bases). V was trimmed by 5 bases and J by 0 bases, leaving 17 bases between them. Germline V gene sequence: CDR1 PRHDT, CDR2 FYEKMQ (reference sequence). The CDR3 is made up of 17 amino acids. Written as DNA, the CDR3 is TGTGCCAGCAGCCCGATCCCAGGGGGGAGCTCCTACAATGAGCAGTTCTTC. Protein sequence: CASSPIPGGSSYNEQFF.

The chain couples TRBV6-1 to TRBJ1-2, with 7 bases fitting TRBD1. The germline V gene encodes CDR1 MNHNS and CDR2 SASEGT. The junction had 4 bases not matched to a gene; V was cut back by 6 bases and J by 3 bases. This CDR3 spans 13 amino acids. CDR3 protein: CASRAGTDYGYTF. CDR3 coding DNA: TGTGCCAGCAGAGCCGGGACAGACTATGGCTACACCTTC.

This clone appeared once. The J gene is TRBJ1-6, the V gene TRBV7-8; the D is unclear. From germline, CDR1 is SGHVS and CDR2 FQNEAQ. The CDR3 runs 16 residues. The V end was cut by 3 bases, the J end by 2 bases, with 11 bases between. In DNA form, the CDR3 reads TGTGCCAGCAGCTTGAGGGCCGAAGCCTATAATTCACCCCTCCACTTT. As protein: CASSLRAEAYNSPLHF. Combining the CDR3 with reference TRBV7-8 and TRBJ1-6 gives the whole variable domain GAGVSQSPRYKVAKRGQDVALRCDPISGHVSLFWYQQALGQGPEFLTYFQNEAQLDKSGLPSDRFFAERPEGSVSTLKIQRTQQEDSAVYLCASSLRAEAYNSPLHFGNGTRLTVT.